This entry describes one T cell receptor beta chain. The entry originates in a study of beta chain features in type 1 diabetes. This CDR3 spans 12 amino acids. V lost 5 bases and J lost 9, with 11 bases in between. CDR1 is SEHNR and CDR2 is FQNEAQ in the germline V gene (reference sequence). Expressed TCRB transcripts were sequenced because the entire RNA isolate underwent reverse transcription. Produced via immunoSEQ multiplex PCR; TCRdb's table is partial and in-frame only. This sample has fewer than 250,000 clones, with 13% to 15% found just once. This TCR was sampled from a woman aged 40 to 50 in good health. The sample was naive CD4+ T cells from blood. The chain uses TRBV7-9 and TRBJ2-1; D gene unclear. CDR3 in DNA: TGTGCCAGCAGCGTATTCGTCAGTGAGCAGTTCTTC. Amino acids: CASSVFVSEQFF. Full variable domain (remainder filled in from reference TRBV7-9 and TRBJ2-1): DTGVSQNPRHKITKRGQNVTFRCDPISEHNRLYWYRQTLGQGPEFLTYFQNEAQLEKSRLLSDRFSAERPKGSFSTLEIQRTEQGDSAMYLCASSVFVSEQFFGPGTRLTVL.